This T cell receptor beta chain stems from a study of breast tumors, draining lymph nodes, adjacent tissues. TCRdb analysed the multiplex PCR reads with MiXCR anew, one entry per CDR3 protein. Here the sample spans about 300,000 distinct CDR3 sequences, 30% being singletons. Whole-study findings and limits: Data fit most tumor T cells coming from lymph node, expanding in tumor. Tumor TCR diversity was below lymph nodes but above nontumor tissue. Compared with basal-like, luminal-like tumors shared significantly more repertoire with nontumor tissue. Data only fit, rather than demonstrated, lymph node origin of most tumor T cells.

The lymph nodes were axillary draining lymph nodes from breast cancer patients. V was clipped by 5 bases and J by 6 bases, with 17 bases between them. Germline CDR1 MNHNY, CDR2 SVGAGI (reference sequence). The CDR3 is made up of 14 amino acids. Comments on this clonotype: Its specificity is unknown.

The chain is built from TRBV6-6 and TRBJ2-7; D ambiguous. The source of this sequence is a female donor with breast cancer. Some clones in this sample may be carry-over from other donors' samples. The sequencing sample was made of axillary lymph node tissue. The CDR3 bases are TGTGCCAGCAGTCACGGCGGAAGCATTGGCGAGCAGTACTTC. This translates into CASSHGGSIGEQYF.